Shown below are 14 T cell receptor beta chains from a single sample sequenced in a study of shared clonotypes between healthy human individuals. The assay was immunoSEQ multiplex PCR, and TCRdb's table has in-frame clones only and misses some. The sample lists approximately 1,500,000 clones, around 97% occurring once. Sequenced material: naive CD4+ T cells sorted from blood. Indicated subset: CD45RA+ positively selected. Every receptor here comes from a man younger than 40 in good health.

This sequence joins TRBV7-6 and TRBJ2-6, with no clear D. The CDR3 sequence is 16 residues long. Germline lookup yields CDR1 SGHVS and CDR2 FNYEAQ. V was clipped by 1 base and J by 2 bases, with 9 bases between them. CDR3 DNA sequence: TGTGCCAGCAGCTTAGTTCGTGGGGCTGGGGCCAACGTCCTGACTTTC. This codes for CASSLVRGAGANVLTF.

The chain employs TRBV5-1 and TRBJ1-1; 7 bases are shared with TRBD1. The CDR3 has 14 amino acids. With 4 bases clipped from V and 3 bases from J, the junction kept 6 bases outside the gene matches. Germline V gives CDR1 SGHRS, CDR2 YFSETQ. This CDR3 is CASSQTTGHTEAFF. The CDR3 DNA is TGCGCCAGCAGCCAGACGACAGGGCACACTGAAGCTTTCTTT.

The V call is TRBV15, the J call TRBJ2-3; D not certain. The CDR3 extends over 16 amino acids. V lost 2 bases and J 0 bases, leaving 12 bases between the germline ends. Germline V lookup: CDR1 LNHNV, CDR2 YYDKDF (reference sequence). CDR3 in amino acids: CATSRSHRDSTDTQYF. CDR3 nucleotides: TGTGCCACCAGCAGATCCCATCGAGACAGCACAGATACGCAGTATTTT. Full variable domain (outside the CDR3, taken from reference TRBV15 and TRBJ2-3): DAMVIQNPRYQVTQFGKPVTLSCSQTLNHNVMYWYQQKSSQAPKLLFHYYDKDFNNEADTPDNFQSRRPNTSFCFLDIRSPGLGDTAMYLCATSRSHRDSTDTQYFGPGTRLTVL.

As concerns this clone: The sample carries other DNA sequences with the same CDR3. The chain links TRBV7-9 to TRBJ1-5; D is possibly TRBD1 (5 bases). CDR3 length equals 14 residues. Germline V gene sequence: CDR1 SEHNR, CDR2 FQNEAQ (reference sequence). Trimming pared 1 base from V and 2 bases from J, leaving 6 bases between. The CDR3 loop is CASSLGRGNQPQHF. CDR3 DNA sequence: TGTGCCAGCAGCTTAGGCAGGGGCAATCAGCCCCAGCATTTT.

This clone was detected only once. This chain links TRBV7-6 with TRBJ1-4; D uncertain. V dropped 6 bases and J dropped 5 bases, with 13 bases sitting between them. CDR1 is SGHVS and CDR2 is FNYEAQ in the germline V gene. This CDR3 spans 14 amino acids. This chain's CDR3 is CASRIDGKNEKLFF. The CDR3 region has the DNA TGTGCCAGCAGGATCGACGGGAAAAATGAAAAACTGTTTTTT.

About this clone itself: Distinct nucleotide sequences in the sample also encode this CDR3. This chain joins TRBV7-9 and TRBJ1-1; D possibly corresponds to TRBD1 (6 bases). V was pared by 1 base and J by 7 bases, with 10 bases between. CDR3 length equals 13 residues. Looked up from germline, CDR1 is SEHNR and CDR2 is FQNEAQ (reference sequence). CDR3 region: CASSLEGGGEAFF. CDR3 sequence (DNA): TGTGCCAGCAGCTTAGAGGGGGGTGGTGAAGCTTTCTTT.

With regard to this clone: The same CDR3 is also encoded by other DNA sequences in this sample. The J gene is TRBJ2-5, the V gene TRBV4-3, with TRBD2 identical over 13 bases. The length of the CDR3 is 15 residues. Germline V CDR1 and CDR2: LGHNA, YSLEER. Unmatched junction bases numbered 0, after V lost 1 base and J lost 4 bases. Here the CDR3 DNA reads TGCGCCAGCAGCCAAGGACTAGCGGGAGGAGAGACCCAGTACTTC. Residues: CASSQGLAGGETQYF.

The chain links TRBV28 to TRBJ2-1; TRBD1 matches 11 bases. The V gene end was trimmed by 6 bases and the J gene end by 6 bases; junction bases not matched to a gene: 7. CDR3 length equals 15 residues. In germline, CDR1 is MDHEN, CDR2 SYDVKM. CDR3 sequence (DNA): TGTGCCAGCAGAGGATCCGGGACAGGGGGCAATGAGCAGTTCTTC. The encoded protein is CASRGSGTGGNEQFF.

The genes are TRBV11-3 and TRBJ1-1; TRBD1 matches 7 bases. Germline V gene sequence: CDR1 SGHNT, CDR2 YENEEA. Trimming took 5 bases from V and 1 from J; bases not matched to a gene: 7. This CDR3 comprises 15 residues. DNA of the CDR3: TGTGCCAGCAGCGTTGAAGGGACAGCGAACACTGAAGCTTTCTTT. Amino acid sequence: CASSVEGTANTEAFF.

The chain couples TRBV7-9 to TRBJ2-7, with D perhaps being TRBD1 or TRBD2 (6 bases each). CDR1 SEHNR and CDR2 FQNEAQ come from the germline V gene (reference sequence). The V gene lost 5 bases and the J gene lost 8 bases, with 16 bases spanning the gap. The CDR3 is 13 residues long. The CDR3 region is CASSLSGDTQQYF. The CDR3 region has the DNA TGTGCCAGCAGCCTATCGGGGGACACCCAGCAGTACTTC. The full variable domain, in which reference TRBV7-9 and TRBJ2-7 provide the parts outside the CDR3, is DTGVSQNPRHKITKRGQNVTFRCDPISEHNRLYWYRQTLGQGPEFLTYFQNEAQLEKSRLLSDRFSAERPKGSFSTLEIQRTEQGDSAMYLCASSLSGDTQQYFGPGTRLTVT.

The chain is built from TRBV5-6 and TRBJ2-1; 13 bases are shared with TRBD2. CDR1 is SGHDT, CDR2 YYEEEE, per germline. The V gene end was trimmed by 0 bases and the J gene end by 2 bases; junction bases not matched to a gene: 2. This CDR3 spans 17 amino acids. The CDR3 DNA follows: TGTGCCAGCAGCTTGGGACTAGCGGGAGGCCCCTACAATGAGCAGTTCTTC. It is translated as CASSLGLAGGPYNEQFF. Complete variable domain (other parts from reference TRBV5-6 and TRBJ2-1): DAGVTQSPTHLIKTRGQQVTLRCSPKSGHDTVSWYQQALGQGPQFIFQYYEEEERQRGNFPDRFSGHQFPNYSSELNVNALLLGDSALYLCASSLGLAGGPYNEQFFGPGTRLTVL.

The chain has TRBV4-1 and TRBJ2-1; D not certain. CDR3 length: 12 amino acids. Germline V lookup: CDR1 MGHRA, CDR2 YSYEKL. V was shortened by 4 bases and J by 7 bases, with 8 bases between the two germline ends. The DNA for the CDR3 is TGCGCCAGCAGCCTGTCACGGAATGAGCAGTTCTTC. Translation: CASSLSRNEQFF.

The J gene is TRBJ2-7, the V gene TRBV5-1, with TRBD1 matching 7 bases. There are 14 residues in the CDR3. Germline lookup yields CDR1 SGHRS and CDR2 YFSETQ. V lost 4 bases to trimming and J lost 7 bases; unmatched junction nucleotides: 11. This chain's CDR3 is CASSPRDRVGEQYF. In DNA form, the CDR3 reads TGCGCCAGCAGCCCTAGAGACAGGGTTGGGGAGCAGTACTTC.

This rearrangement joins TRBV30 to TRBJ2-7, with D tentatively TRBD2 (6 bases). The CDR3 loop spans 10 amino acids. Deletions cut 3 bases from V and 9 bases from J, with 9 bases between. Germline V gives CDR1 GTSNPN, CDR2 SVGIG (reference sequence). CDR3 sequence (DNA): TGTGCCTGGAGCAGGGAGGTGCAGTACTTC. It codes for CAWSREVQYF. The variable domain in full, completed from reference TRBV30 and TRBJ2-7, reads SQTIHQWPATLVQPVGSPLSLECTVEGTSNPNLYWYRQAAGRGLQLLFYSVGIGQISSEVPQNLSASRPQDRQFILSSKKLLLSDSGFYLCAWSREVQYFGPGTRLTVT.